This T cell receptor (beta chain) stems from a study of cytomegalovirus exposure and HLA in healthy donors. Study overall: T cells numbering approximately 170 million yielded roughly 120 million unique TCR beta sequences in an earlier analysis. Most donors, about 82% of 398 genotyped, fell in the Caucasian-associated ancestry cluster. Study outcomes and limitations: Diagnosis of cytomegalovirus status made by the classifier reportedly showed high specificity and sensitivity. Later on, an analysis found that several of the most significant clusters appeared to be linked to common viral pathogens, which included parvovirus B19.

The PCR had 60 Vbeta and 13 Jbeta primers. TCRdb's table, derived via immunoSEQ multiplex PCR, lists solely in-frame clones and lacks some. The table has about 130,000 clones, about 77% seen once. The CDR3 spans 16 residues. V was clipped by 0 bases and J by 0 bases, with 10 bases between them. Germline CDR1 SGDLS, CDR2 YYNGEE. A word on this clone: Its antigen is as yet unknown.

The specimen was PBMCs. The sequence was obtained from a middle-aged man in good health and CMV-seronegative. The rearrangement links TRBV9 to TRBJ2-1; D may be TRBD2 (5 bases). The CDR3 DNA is TGTGCCAGCAGCGTAGTGCCGGCGGGCTCCTACAATGAGCAGTTCTTC. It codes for CASSVVPAGSYNEQFF. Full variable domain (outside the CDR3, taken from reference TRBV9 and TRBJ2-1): DSGVTQTPKHLITATGQRVTLRCSPRSGDLSVYWYQQSLDQGLQFLIQYYNGEERAKGNILERFSAQQFPDLHSELNLSSLELGDSALYFCASSVVPAGSYNEQFFGPGTRLTVL.